This passage covers 14 T cell receptor beta chains from one sample sequenced in a study of blood T cell repertoires in COVID-19 (dated by TCRdb to the early 2020s). Library preparation employed the immunoSEQ multiplex PCR assay. Entries here come from immuneACCESS through TCRdb and include only in-frame sequences with V and J called. Some clones fail to appear in such tables; in the studies checked, an unresolved V gene covers under half of the shortfall, and the cause of the remainder is unknown. The sample profile shows about 120,000 clones; around four fifths of them were found once. The top ten clonotypes cover 5.5% to 6.5% of the sample. The specimen sequenced was peripheral blood. These receptors were collected from a man aged 80 or over with active or convalescent COVID-19.

This clone was counted a few times. This rearrangement joins TRBV5-4 to TRBJ1-2; D is possibly TRBD1 (5 bases). Trimming pared 4 bases from V and 7 bases from J, leaving 11 bases between. This CDR3 is 12 amino acids long. In germline, CDR1 is SGHNT, CDR2 YYREEE (reference sequence). CDR3 in DNA: TGTGCCAGCAGCCCCCAGGGTCGTGGCTACACCTTC. It yields the protein CASSPQGRGYTF.

V gene TRBV19 combines with J gene TRBJ1-6; tentative D call: TRBD1 (6 bases). Germline V gene sequence: CDR1 LNHDA, CDR2 SQIVND (reference sequence). Trimming cost V 0 bases and J 6 bases, with 9 bases left between them. The CDR3 spans 15 residues. DNA for the CDR3: TGTGCCAGTAGTATAGATCAGGGGTCTAATTCACCCCTCCACTTT. Amino acid sequence: CASSIDQGSNSPLHF.

The genes are TRBV9 and TRBJ2-1; 11 bases map to TRBD2. The CDR3 is made up of 17 amino acids. CDR1 SGDLS and CDR2 YYNGEE come from the germline V gene. V shed 1 base and J 4 bases; nucleotides not matched to a gene: 7. The CDR3 nucleotides are TGTGCCAGCAGCGTATCAACCGGGACTAGCGGTTACAATGAGCAGTTCTTC. It specifies CASSVSTGTSGYNEQFF.

CDR3 protein: CAWDRVSGNEQYF. CDR3 in DNA: TGTGCCTGGGACAGGGTCTCGGGAAACGAGCAGTACTTC. The V gene is TRBV30, the J gene TRBJ2-7; TRBD1 matches 7 bases. Germline V gene data show CDR1 as GTSNPN and CDR2 as SVGIG (reference sequence). CDR3 length: 13 amino acids. J gave up 5 bases and V 5 bases, and 9 bases lay outside the gene matches.

Only one count was recorded for this clone. This sequence joins TRBV5-4 and TRBJ2-1, with D tentatively TRBD2 (6 bases). Germline values: CDR1 SGHNT, CDR2 YYREEE (reference sequence). Deletions cut 2 bases from V and 7 bases from J, with 13 bases between. The CDR3 length is 14 residues. CDR3 region: CASSLGTGLNEQFF. The CDR3 DNA is TGTGCCAGCAGCTTAGGGACTGGCCTTAATGAGCAGTTCTTC.

This clone was counted once. The rearrangement joins TRBV6-1 to TRBJ1-5; D possibly corresponds to TRBD1 (5 bases). This CDR3 region has 17 residues. Germline CDR1 and CDR2: MNHNS and SASEGT. The ends were cut back, 1 base at V and 3 bases at J, with 16 bases in the middle. This CDR3 is CASSEGFGGTHNQPQHF. The CDR3 nucleotides read TGTGCCAGCAGTGAAGGATTTGGCGGGACCCACAATCAGCCCCAGCATTTT.

This chain uses TRBV25-1 with TRBJ1-2; TRBD1 aligns across 9 bases. V lost 2 bases, J lost 3 bases, and 4 bases stayed unmatched. CDR1 and CDR2 from the germline V gene are MGHDK and SYGVNS. The CDR3 runs 15 residues. CDR3 coding DNA: TGTGCCAGCAGTGAAACAGGGGGCGTCTACTATGGCTACACCTTC. It codes for CASSETGGVYYGYTF.

The V and J genes are TRBV5-4 and TRBJ2-7; D is perhaps TRBD2 (5 bases). Trimming removed 0 bases at V and 7 bases at J, with 11 bases between. This CDR3 spans 13 amino acids. Per the germline V gene, CDR1 is SGHNT and CDR2 is YYREEE (reference sequence). CDR3 nucleotides: TGTGCCAGCAGCTTGGATTCCTCGGGGGAGCAGTACTTC. Amino acids: CASSLDSSGEQYF.

The chain is built from TRBV5-4 and TRBJ2-3; D gene ambiguous. CDR1 is SGHNT and CDR2 is YYREEE in the germline V gene (reference sequence). The length of the CDR3 is 13 residues. V was clipped by 5 bases and J by 1 base, with 8 bases between them. This chain's CDR3 is CASSSGRTDTQYF. The CDR3 nucleotides read TGTGCCAGCAGTAGTGGTCGCACAGATACGCAGTATTTT.

This clone was picked up a small number of times. Here the CDR3 DNA reads TGTGCCAGCTCACCACCGGTACCGGGACAGGTGAACTATATCTACGAGCAGTACTTC. Its protein is CASSPPVPGQVNYIYEQYF. This chain connects TRBV18 to TRBJ2-7; 8 nucleotides match TRBD1. This CDR3 is 19 amino acids long. Germline-derived CDR1 and CDR2 are KGHSH and LQKENI. Trimming took 0 bases from V and 3 from J; bases not matched to a gene: 16.

This clone is a singleton in its sample. Distinct nucleotide sequences in the sample also encode this CDR3. The chain links TRBV6-5 to TRBJ1-5, with 8 nucleotides matching TRBD1. The germline V gene encodes CDR1 MNHEY and CDR2 SVGAGI. The CDR3 spans 15 residues. V dropped 4 bases and J dropped 1; count of bases not matched to a gene: 3. This chain's CDR3 is CASSSRQGSNQPQHF. The DNA for the CDR3 is TGTGCCAGCAGTTCGAGACAGGGGAGCAATCAGCCCCAGCATTTT.

The chain is built from TRBV5-4 and TRBJ2-7; TRBD2 is a possible D gene (6 bases). Trimming stripped 2 bases from V and 0 bases from J, with 12 bases between. Germline-derived CDR1 and CDR2 are SGHNT and YYREEE (reference sequence). There are 15 residues in the CDR3. Here the CDR3 DNA reads TGTGCCAGCAGCTTCGGCGGGACCTCCTCCTACGAGCAGTACTTC. Amino acid sequence: CASSFGGTSSYEQYF.

The chain carries TRBV19 and TRBJ2-7; 9 bases are shared with TRBD1. The V and J ends lost 6 bases and 6 bases, in that order; junction bases with no gene match: 6. Germline assignment: CDR1 LNHDA and CDR2 SQIVND (reference sequence). This CDR3 spans 13 amino acids. CDR3 in amino acids: CASRGGTGLEQYF. DNA for the CDR3: TGTGCCAGTAGGGGGGGGACAGGGCTCGAGCAGTACTTC.

The chain employs TRBV5-1 and TRBJ1-4; 9 nucleotides agree with TRBD1. The CDR3 totals 15 residues. Trimming removed 5 bases from V and 8 bases from J; junction bases left unmatched: 10. Germline assignment: CDR1 SGHRS and CDR2 YFSETQ. This CDR3 is CASRVGDRASEKLFF. CDR3 nucleotide sequence: TGCGCCAGCAGGGTCGGGGACAGGGCAAGCGAAAAACTGTTTTTT.